The T cell receptor (beta chain) described here comes from a study of blood T cell repertoires in COVID-19. Study-level background: Nucleic acid was either cDNA or gDNA, and it came from T cells, B-cell-depleted T cells, or PBMCs.

TCRdb's table, derived via immunoSEQ multiplex PCR, lists solely in-frame clones and lacks some. Altogether 20,000 to 25,000 clones are present, approximately 88% being singletons, with the ten largest covering about a fifth. The specimen was peripheral blood. This sequence was found in a man older than 75 with active or convalescent COVID-19.

CDR3 sequence reads: CASSPQGGINIQYF. CDR3 nucleotides: TGTGCCAGCAGCCCTCAGGGGGGCATAAACATTCAGTACTTC. This chain joins TRBV5-5 and TRBJ2-4, with TRBD1 as a possible D gene (7 bases). The length of the CDR3 is 14 residues. From germline, CDR1 is SGHKS and CDR2 YYEKEE (reference sequence). V gave up 4 bases and J gave up 6 bases, with 14 bases separating them.